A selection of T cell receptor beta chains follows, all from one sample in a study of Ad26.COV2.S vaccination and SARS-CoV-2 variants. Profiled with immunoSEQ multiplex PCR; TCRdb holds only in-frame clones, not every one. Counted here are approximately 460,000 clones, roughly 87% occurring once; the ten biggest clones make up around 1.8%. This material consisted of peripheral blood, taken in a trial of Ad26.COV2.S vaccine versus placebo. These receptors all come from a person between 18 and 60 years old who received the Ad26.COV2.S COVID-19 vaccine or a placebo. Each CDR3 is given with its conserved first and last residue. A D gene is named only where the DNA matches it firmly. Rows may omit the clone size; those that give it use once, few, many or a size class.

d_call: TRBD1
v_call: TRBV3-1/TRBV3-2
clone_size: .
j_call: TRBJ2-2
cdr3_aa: CASRPGTGGPGELFF
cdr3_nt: TGTGCCAGCAGGCCCGGGACAGGGGGCCCCGGGGAGCTGTTTTTT

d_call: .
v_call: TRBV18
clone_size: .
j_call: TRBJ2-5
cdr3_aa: CASSPGGAQETQYF
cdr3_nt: TGTGCCAGCTCACCAGGGGGGGCCCAAGAGACCCAGTACTTC

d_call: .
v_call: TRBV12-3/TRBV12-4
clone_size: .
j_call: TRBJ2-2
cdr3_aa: CASSLKGPGELFF
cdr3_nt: TGTGCCAGCAGTTTAAAAGGTCCCGGGGAGCTGTTTTTT

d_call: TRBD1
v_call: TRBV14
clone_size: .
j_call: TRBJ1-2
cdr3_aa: CASSQGRTGSAGGYTF
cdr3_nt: TGTGCCAGCAGCCAAGGGAGGACAGGCTCGGCGGGCGGCTACACCTTC

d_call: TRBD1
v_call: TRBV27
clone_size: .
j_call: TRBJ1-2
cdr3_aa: CASSSELQGARGYTF
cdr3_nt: TGTGCCAGCAGTTCTGAGTTGCAGGGGGCGCGGGGCTACACCTTC

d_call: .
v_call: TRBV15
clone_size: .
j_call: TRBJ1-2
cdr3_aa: CATSRDQAAGRENGYTF
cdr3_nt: TGTGCCACCAGCAGAGATCAGGCAGCCGGGAGAGAGAATGGCTACACCTTC

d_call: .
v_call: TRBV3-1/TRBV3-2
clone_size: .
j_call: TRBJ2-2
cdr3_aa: CASSQIEPAGYTGELFF
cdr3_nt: TGTGCCAGCAGCCAGATCGAACCGGCGGGATACACCGGGGAGCTGTTTTTT

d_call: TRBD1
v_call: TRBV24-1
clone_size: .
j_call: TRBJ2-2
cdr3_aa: CATSGQGVTGELFF
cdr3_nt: TGTGCCACGAGTGGGCAGGGGGTCACCGGGGAGCTGTTTTTT

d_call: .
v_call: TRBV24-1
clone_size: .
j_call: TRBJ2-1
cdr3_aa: CATSDSPGSEQFF
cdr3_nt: TGTGCCACCAGTGATTCGCCAGGGAGTGAGCAGTTCTTC

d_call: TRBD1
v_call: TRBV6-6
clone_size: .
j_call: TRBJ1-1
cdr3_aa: CASSRKTQGGNTEAFF
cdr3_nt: TGTGCCAGCAGTCGAAAGACTCAGGGGGGGAACACTGAAGCTTTCTTT

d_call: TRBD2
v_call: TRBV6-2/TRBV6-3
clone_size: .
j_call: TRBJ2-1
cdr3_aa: CASSDQRTSAVNEQFF
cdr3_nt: TGTGCCAGCAGTGACCAGCGGACTAGCGCCGTAAATGAGCAGTTCTTC

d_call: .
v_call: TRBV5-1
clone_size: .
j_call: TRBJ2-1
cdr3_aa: CASSPAAGSYNEQFF
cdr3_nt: TGCGCCAGCAGCCCGGCGGCAGGCTCCTACAATGAGCAGTTCTTC

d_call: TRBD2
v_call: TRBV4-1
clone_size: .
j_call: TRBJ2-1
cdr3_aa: CASSQAPGLAIEQFF
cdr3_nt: TGCGCCAGCAGCCAAGCTCCGGGACTAGCGATTGAGCAGTTCTTC

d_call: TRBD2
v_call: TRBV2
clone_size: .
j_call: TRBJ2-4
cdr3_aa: CASEGLDTLAKNIQYF
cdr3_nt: TGTGCCAGCGAGGGACTAGATACACTAGCCAAAAACATTCAGTACTTC

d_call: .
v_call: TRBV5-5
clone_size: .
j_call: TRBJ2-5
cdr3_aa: CASSLRRSETQYF
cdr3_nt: TGTGCCAGCAGCTTACGTAGGTCAGAGACCCAGTACTTC

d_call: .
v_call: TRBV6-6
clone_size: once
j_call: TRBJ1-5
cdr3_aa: CATESPRDNNQPQHF
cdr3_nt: TGTGCCACCGAAAGCCCCCGGGACAACAATCAGCCCCAGCATTTT

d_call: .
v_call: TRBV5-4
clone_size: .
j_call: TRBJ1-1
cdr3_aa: CASSFDREGTEAFF
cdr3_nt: TGTGCCAGCAGCTTCGACCGGGAGGGGACTGAAGCTTTCTTT

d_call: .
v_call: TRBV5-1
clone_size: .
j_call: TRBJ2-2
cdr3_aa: CASSLWRGPGELFF
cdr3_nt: TGCGCCAGCAGCCTGTGGAGGGGACCCGGGGAGCTGTTTTTT

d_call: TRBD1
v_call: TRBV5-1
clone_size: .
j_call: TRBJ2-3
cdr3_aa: CASIFEDRGRDTQYF
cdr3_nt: TGCGCCAGCATTTTTGAGGACAGGGGAAGAGATACGCAGTATTTT

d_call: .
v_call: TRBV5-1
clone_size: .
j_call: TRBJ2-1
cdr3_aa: CASSLAHEGNEQFF
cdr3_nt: TGCGCCAGCAGCTTGGCCCATGAGGGCAATGAGCAGTTCTTC

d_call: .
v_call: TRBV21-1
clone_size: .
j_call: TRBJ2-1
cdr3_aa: CASSKDRGSYNEQFF
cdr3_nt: TGTGCCAGCAGCAAGGACAGGGGATCCTACAATGAGCAGTTCTTC

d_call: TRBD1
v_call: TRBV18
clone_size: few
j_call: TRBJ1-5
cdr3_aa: CASSPGTGPSNQPQHF
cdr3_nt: TGTGCCAGCTCACCGGGGACAGGACCTAGCAATCAGCCCCAGCATTTT

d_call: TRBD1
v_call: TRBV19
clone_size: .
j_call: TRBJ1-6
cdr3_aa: CASSPSATGGQSPLHF
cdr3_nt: TGTGCCAGTAGCCCGAGCGCAACAGGGGGTCAGTCACCCCTCCACTTT

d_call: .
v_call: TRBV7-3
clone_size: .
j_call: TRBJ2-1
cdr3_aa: CASSRQALTEQQFF
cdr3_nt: TGTGCCAGCAGCCGCCAGGCCCTCACGGAGCAGCAGTTCTTC

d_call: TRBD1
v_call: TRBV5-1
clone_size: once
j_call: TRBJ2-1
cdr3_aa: CASSSRDRGYEQFF
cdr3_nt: TGCGCCAGCAGCAGCCGGGACAGGGGATATGAGCAGTTCTTC

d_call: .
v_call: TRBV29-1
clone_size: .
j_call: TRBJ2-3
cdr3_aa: CSVEEAGDTQYF
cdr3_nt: TGCAGCGTTGAAGAAGCGGGAGATACGCAGTATTTT

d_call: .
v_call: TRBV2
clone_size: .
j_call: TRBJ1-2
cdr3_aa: CASSDRLAGDYGYTF
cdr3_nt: TGTGCCAGCAGTGATCGACTTGCAGGGGACTATGGCTACACCTTC

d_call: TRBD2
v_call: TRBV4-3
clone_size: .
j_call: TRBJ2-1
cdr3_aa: CASSLGTSVHEQFF
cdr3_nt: TGCGCCAGCAGCCTAGGGACTAGCGTCCATGAGCAGTTCTTC

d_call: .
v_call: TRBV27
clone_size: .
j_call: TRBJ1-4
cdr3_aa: CASSLSILSNREKLFF
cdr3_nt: TGTGCCAGCAGTTTATCGATCCTCTCCAATCGTGAAAAACTGTTTTTT

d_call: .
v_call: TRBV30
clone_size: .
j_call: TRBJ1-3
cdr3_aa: CAWSSDVMDTIYF
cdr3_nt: TGTGCCTGGAGTTCGGACGTGATGGACACCATATATTTT

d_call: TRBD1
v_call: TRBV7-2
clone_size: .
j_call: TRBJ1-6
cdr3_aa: CASSLGTASSYNSPLHF
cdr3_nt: TGTGCCAGCAGCTTGGGGACAGCGAGCTCCTATAATTCACCCCTCCACTTT

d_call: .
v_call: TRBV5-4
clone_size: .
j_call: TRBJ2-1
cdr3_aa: CASSWTAGPSYNEQFF
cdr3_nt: TGTGCCAGCAGCTGGACGGCGGGGCCCTCCTACAATGAGCAGTTCTTC

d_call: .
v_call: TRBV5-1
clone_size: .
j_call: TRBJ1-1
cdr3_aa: CASSLELGRTEAFF
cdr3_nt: TGCGCCAGCAGCTTGGAGCTGGGTAGGACTGAAGCTTTCTTT

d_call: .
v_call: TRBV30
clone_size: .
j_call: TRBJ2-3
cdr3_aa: CAWSVGSTDTQYF
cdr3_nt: TGTGCCTGGAGTGTGGGAAGCACAGATACGCAGTATTTT

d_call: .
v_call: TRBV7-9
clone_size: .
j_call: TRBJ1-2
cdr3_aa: CASSLETVYGYTF
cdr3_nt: TGTGCCAGCAGCTTAGAGACAGTCTATGGCTACACCTTC

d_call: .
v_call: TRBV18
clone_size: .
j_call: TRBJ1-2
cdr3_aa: CASSPKEQKNYGYTF
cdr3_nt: TGTGCCAGCTCACCAAAAGAACAGAAGAACTATGGCTACACCTTC

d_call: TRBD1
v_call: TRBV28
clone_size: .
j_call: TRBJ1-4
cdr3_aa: CASSSGGVLFGEKLFF
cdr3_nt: TGTGCCAGCAGCTCAGGGGGCGTTTTATTCGGTGAAAAACTGTTTTTT

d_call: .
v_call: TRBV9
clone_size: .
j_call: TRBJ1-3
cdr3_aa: CASSVVGGSGNTIYF
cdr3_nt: TGTGCCAGCAGCGTAGTTGGGGGCTCTGGAAACACCATATATTTT

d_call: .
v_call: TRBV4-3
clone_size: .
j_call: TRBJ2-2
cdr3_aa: CASSQVLGGAGELFF
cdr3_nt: TGCGCCAGCAGCCAAGTTCTAGGGGGGGCCGGGGAGCTGTTTTTT

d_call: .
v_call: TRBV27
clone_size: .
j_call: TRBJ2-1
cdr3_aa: CASTLSQSPLAEQFF
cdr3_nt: TGTGCCAGCACCCTAAGCCAGAGTCCCCTAGCTGAGCAGTTCTTC

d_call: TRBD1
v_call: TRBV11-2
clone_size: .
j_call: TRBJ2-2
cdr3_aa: CASSLSGQVYTGELFF
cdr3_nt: TGTGCCAGCAGCTTATCGGGACAGGTATACACCGGGGAGCTGTTTTTT